These 5 T cell receptor beta chains originate from one sample sequenced in a study of T cell responses to AZD1222 COVID-19 vaccine. Libraries were prepared by immunoSEQ multiplex PCR; TCRdb keeps only in-frame clonotypes and omits some of them. The table has fewer than 150,000 clones, around 88% seen once. The sequences come from peripheral blood, collected on day 0 of AZD1222 vaccination. The receptor source for this set is an adult in good health.

The chain recombines TRBV28 with TRBJ1-2; 8 nucleotides align to TRBD1. V shed 8 bases and J 7 bases; nucleotides not matched to a gene: 12. The CDR3 contains 14 residues. Per the germline V gene, CDR1 is MDHEN and CDR2 is SYDVKM. The CDR3 is CASSLQGARGGYTF. In DNA form, the CDR3 reads TGTGCCAGCTCTCTCCAGGGGGCGCGGGGTGGCTACACCTTC.

This clone has more than one count but fewer than ten. The chain links TRBV4-3 to TRBJ1-3; D possibly corresponds to TRBD1 (6 bases). Germline CDR1 is LGHNA and CDR2 is YSLEER. The CDR3 spans 16 residues. Trimming took off 0 bases at V and 4 bases at J, with 13 bases between the two ends. Here the CDR3 reads CASSQDAGARGNTIYF. CDR3 nucleotides: TGCGCCAGCAGCCAAGACGCGGGGGCACGGGGAAACACCATATATTTT.

The chain uses TRBV7-2 and TRBJ2-3; D uncertain. The CDR3 contains 16 residues. V lost 1 base to trimming and J lost 2 bases, with 13 bases between them. Germline V gene lookup returns CDR1 SGHTA and CDR2 FQGNSA. The CDR3 sequence: CASSLVGGEDTDTQYF. The CDR3 DNA reads TGTGCCAGCAGCTTAGTTGGCGGAGAGGACACAGATACGCAGTATTTT.

DNA of the CDR3: TGTGCCAGTAGTGGGGCGGTCCAAGAGACCCAGTACTTC. Amino acid sequence: CASSGAVQETQYF. The rearrangement uses TRBV19 and TRBJ2-5; tentatively, D is TRBD1 (5 bases). The V and J ends lost 5 bases and 1 base respectively, with 8 bases between them. Germline CDR1 LNHDA, CDR2 SQIVND (reference sequence). The CDR3 loop spans 13 amino acids.

This rearrangement joins TRBV5-1 to TRBJ1-1; perhaps TRBD1 as D (6 bases). The V gene's germline CDR1 is SGHRS and CDR2 YFSETQ. The CDR3 runs 13 residues. The ends were cut back, 5 bases at V and 11 bases at J, with 19 bases in the middle. This CDR3 is CASSPLGGVGAFF. The CDR3 bases are TGCGCCAGCAGTCCACTAGGGGGGGTGGGCGCTTTCTTT.